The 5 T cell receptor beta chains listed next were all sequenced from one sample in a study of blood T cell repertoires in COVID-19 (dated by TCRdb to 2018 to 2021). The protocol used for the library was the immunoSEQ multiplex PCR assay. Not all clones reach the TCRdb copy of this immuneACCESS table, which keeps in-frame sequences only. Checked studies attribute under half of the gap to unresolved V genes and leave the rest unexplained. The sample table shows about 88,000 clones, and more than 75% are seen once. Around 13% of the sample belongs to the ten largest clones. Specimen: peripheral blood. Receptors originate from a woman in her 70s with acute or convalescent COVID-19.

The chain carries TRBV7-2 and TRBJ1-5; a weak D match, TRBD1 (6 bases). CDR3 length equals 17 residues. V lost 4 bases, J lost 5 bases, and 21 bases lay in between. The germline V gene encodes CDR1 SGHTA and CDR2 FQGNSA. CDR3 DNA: TGTGCCAGCAGCTCGGGCGGGGGCGCGGGTAGTGATCAGCCCCAGCATTTT. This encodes CASSSGGGAGSDQPQHF.

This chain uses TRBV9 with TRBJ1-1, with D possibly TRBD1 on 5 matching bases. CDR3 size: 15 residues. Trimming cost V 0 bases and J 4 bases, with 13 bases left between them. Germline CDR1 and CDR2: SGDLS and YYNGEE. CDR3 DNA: TGTGCCAGCAGCGTAGGTGGACCCCAGGGCACTGAAGCTTTCTTT. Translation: CASSVGGPQGTEAFF.

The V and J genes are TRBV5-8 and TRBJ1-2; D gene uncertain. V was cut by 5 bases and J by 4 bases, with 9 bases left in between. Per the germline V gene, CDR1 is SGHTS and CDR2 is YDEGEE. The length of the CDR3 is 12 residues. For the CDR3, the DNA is TGTGCCAGCAGGGCCTTTTCCTATGGCTACACCTTC. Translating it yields CASRAFSYGYTF.

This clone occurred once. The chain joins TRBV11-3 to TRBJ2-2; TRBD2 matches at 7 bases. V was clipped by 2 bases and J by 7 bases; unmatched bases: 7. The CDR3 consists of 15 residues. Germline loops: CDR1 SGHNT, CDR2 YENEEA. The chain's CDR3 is CASSLRGRENGELFF. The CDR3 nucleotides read TGTGCCAGCAGCTTACGAGGGAGGGAGAACGGGGAGCTGTTTTTT.

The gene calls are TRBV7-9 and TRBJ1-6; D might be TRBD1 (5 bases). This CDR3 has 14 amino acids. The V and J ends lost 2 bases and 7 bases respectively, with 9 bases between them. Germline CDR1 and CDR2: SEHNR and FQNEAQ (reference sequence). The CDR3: CASSLPAGNSPLHF. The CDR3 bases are TGTGCCAGCAGCTTACCAGCAGGGAATTCACCCCTCCACTTT.